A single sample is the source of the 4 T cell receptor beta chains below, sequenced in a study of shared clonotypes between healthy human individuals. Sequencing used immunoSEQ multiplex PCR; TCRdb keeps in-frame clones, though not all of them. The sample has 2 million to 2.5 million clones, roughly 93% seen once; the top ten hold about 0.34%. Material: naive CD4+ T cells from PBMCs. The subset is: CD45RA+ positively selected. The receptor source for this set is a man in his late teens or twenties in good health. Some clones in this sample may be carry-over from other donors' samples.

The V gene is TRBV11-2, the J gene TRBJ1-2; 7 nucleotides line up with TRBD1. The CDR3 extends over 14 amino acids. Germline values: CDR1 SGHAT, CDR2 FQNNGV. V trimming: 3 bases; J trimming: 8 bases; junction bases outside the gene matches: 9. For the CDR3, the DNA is TGTGCCAGCAGCTTTCAGACAGGGCCGGGGGGCTACACCTTC. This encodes CASSFQTGPGGYTF.

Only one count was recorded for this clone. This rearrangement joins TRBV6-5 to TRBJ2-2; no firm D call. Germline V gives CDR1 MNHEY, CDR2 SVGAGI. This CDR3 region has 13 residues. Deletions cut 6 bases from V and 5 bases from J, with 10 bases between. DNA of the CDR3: TGTGCCAGCAGCCCCCGCTGGACCGGGGAGCTGTTTTTT. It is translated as CASSPRWTGELFF.

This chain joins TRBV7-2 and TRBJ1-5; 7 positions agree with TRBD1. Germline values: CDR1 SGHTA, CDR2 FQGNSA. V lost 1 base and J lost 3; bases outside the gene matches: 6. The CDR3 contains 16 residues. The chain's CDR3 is CASSLDQGGLNQPQHF. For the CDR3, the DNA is TGTGCCAGCAGCTTAGATCAGGGGGGCCTCAATCAGCCCCAGCATTTT. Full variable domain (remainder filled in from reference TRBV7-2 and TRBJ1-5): GAGVSQSPSNKVTEKGKDVELRCDPISGHTALYWYRQSLGQGLEFLIYFQGNSAPDKSGLPSDRFSAERTGGSVSTLTIQRTQQEDSAVYLCASSLDQGGLNQPQHFGDGTRLSIL.

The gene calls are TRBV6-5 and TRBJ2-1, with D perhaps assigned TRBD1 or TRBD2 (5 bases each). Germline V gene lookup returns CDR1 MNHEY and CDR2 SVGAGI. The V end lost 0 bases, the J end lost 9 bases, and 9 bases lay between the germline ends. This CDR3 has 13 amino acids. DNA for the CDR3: TGTGCCAGCAGTTACTCGGGGACGGTTGAGCAGTTCTTC. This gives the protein CASSYSGTVEQFF.